The entry below describes one TCR beta chain. Its antigen is not yet known. No much larger clone exists at a distance of one base, and base qualities are not known. CDR1 is given as KGHSH and CDR2 as LQKENI, both from the germline V gene. V is shortened by 11 bases, J by 4 bases, and the region joining them spans 14 bases. Counted from cysteine to phenylalanine, this CDR3 has 12 amino acids. The read is trimmed to its CDR3 DNA, 36 bases read in frame from base 1. The data were obtained in a study of blood T cells in healthy people across ages (dated by TCRdb to between 2014 and 2016). Turning to the overall study: In model experiments, roughly one uniquely barcoded TCR beta cDNA molecule per two T cells was captured by template switching. Using deep sequencing normalized with unique cDNA molecular identifiers, the study measured how TCR beta repertoire diversity changes with age. Four age groups were formed from the donors: young (average roughly 15 years), middle-aged (approximately 42), aged (62) and long-lived (less than 85). To avoid experimental bias, donors of different ages were distributed randomly across sequencing lanes. Using the same blood draw, the study looked at two additional independent replicas of 1 million unique cDNA reads for two donors, one aged 18 to 30 and the other aged 80 or older.

Points the paper makes about the study in general: Estimates of total diversity from one million sequenced T cells were regarded as lower bounds and underestimates. Observed TCR beta diversity per million T cells fell roughly linearly with age, and a significant reduction was already apparent by age around 40. Donor CMV infection status was unknown, potentially confounding age-related changes in expanded clonotypes. Compared with the aged group, the long-lived group had more naive CD4+ T cells, fewer expanded clones and increased TCR diversity, suggesting age selection. Since profiling was done on bulk unsorted PBMCs, naive and antigen-experienced compartments could not be conclusively compared. A strong correlation was found between observed TCR beta diversity and the percentage of naive T cells measured by flow cytometry.

The library was generated by 5' RACE. The sequencing machine was an Illumina HiSeq 2500. A second PCR of roughly 7 to 11 cycles was performed with a sample-barcoded 5' primer and a J-beta primer mix. A template-switch 5' adaptor carrying 12 random nucleotides introduced a unique molecular identifier onto each TCR beta cDNA molecule. At least 2.5 million CDR3-containing paired-end reads were obtained from each sample. First-strand cDNA synthesis was performed from all RNA using the Mint cDNA synthesis kit, with priming by a TRBC-specific oligonucleotide. Following uracil-DNA glycosylase treatment, all cDNA underwent a first 18-cycle PCR with the universal primers M1SS and BC2_uni_R. Turning to the authors' computational methods: For normalization, 1 million high-quality reads were randomly selected from each sample, with every read carrying a distinct molecular identifier. Instead of being binned into consensus sequences, reads that shared molecular identifiers were thrown out. MiTCR, with a Q25 quality threshold and the strictest error-elimination algorithm, was used for CDR3 identification, clonotype clustering and error correction. A nonparametric unseen species model with Euler transformation was used to estimate lower-bound total TCR beta diversity. In TCRdb, the public reads were trimmed at Q25 with fastp and aligned with MiXCR, with productive beta chains retained. Rows merge per CDR3 protein into single entries with the most common DNA and genes. TCRdb, not the original authors, processed these V and J calls. The sample table shows hundreds of thousands of distinct CDR3 sequences, and more than 40% are seen once. The ten largest make up about 32% of the sample.

The donors were 40 or so Caucasian individuals from Russia, aged roughly 6 to 90 years, who were systemically healthy. Ten milliliters of peripheral blood were drawn from each donor into EDTA-treated Vacutainer tubes. Ficoll-Paque density-gradient centrifugation was used to isolate PBMCs, with at least 6.5 million obtained per sample. Total RNA, at least 6 micrograms per sample, was extracted from PBMCs with Trizol reagent. For every donor, flow cytometry on a PBMC aliquot measured the percentage of naive CD45RAhigh/CD27high T cells. Recombination connected TRBV18 to TRBJ1-2; D gene: possibly TRBD1, on 6 matching bases. The specimen was blood. This receptor was taken from a woman aged 60-75 years in good health. DNA sequence: TGTGCCTCTCGGGACATGTCCTATGGCTACACCTTC. It translates to CASRDMSYGYTF.